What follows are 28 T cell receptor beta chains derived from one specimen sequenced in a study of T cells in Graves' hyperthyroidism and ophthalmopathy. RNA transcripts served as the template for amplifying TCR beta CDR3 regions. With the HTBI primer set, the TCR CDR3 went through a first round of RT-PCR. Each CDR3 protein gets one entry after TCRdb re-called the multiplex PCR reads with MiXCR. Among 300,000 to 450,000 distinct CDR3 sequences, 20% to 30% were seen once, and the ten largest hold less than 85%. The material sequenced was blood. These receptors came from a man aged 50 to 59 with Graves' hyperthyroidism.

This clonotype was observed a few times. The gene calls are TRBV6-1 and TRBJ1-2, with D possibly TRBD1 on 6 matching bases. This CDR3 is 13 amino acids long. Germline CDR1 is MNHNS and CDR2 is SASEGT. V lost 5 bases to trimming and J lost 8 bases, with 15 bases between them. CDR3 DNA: TGTGCCAGCAGTTTCCGGGGGGGGGGCGGCTACACCTTC. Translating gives CASSFRGGGGYTF.

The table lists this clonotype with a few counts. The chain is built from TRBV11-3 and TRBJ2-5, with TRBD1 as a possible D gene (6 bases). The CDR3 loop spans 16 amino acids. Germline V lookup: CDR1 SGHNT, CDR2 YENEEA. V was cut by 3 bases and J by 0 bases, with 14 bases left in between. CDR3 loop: CASSLADRRYQETQYF. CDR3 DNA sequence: TGTGCCAGCAGCTTGGCCGACAGGAGGTACCAAGAGACCCAGTACTTC.

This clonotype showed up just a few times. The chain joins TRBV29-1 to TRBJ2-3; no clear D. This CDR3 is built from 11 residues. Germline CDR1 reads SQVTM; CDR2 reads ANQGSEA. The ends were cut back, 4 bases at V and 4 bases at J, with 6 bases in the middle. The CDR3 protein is CSVALADTQYF. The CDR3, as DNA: TGCAGCGTTGCCCTGGCAGATACGCAGTATTTT.

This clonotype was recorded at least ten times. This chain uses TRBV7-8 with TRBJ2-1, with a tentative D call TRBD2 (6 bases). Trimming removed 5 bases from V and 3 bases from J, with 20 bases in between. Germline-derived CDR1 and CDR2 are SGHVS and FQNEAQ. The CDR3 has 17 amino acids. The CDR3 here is CASSRPGGASDYNEQFF. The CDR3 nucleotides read TGTGCCAGCAGCCGTCCTGGAGGGGCTAGCGACTACAATGAGCAGTTCTTC.

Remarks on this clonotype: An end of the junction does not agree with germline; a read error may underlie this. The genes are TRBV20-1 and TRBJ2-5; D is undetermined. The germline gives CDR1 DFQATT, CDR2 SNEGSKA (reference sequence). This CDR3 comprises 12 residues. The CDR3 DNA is TGCAGTGCTGGCCGACGGGCAGAGACCCCGTACTTC. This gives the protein CSAGRRAETPYF.

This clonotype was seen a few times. This CDR3 is CASSLKVWGSYEQYF. CDR3 sequence (DNA): TGTGCCAGCAGTTTAAAGGTTTGGGGTTCCTACGAGCAGTACTTC. The chain recombines TRBV12-3 or TRBV12-4 with TRBJ2-7; D is undetermined. The V end lost 2 bases, the J end lost 1 base, and 12 bases lay between the germline ends. The CDR3 has 15 amino acids.

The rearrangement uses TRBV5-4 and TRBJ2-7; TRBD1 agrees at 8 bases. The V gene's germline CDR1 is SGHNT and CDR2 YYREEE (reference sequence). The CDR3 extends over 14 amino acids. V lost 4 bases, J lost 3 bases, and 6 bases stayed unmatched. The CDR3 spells CASSKDRGNYEQYF. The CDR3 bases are TGTGCCAGCAGCAAAGACAGGGGAAACTACGAGCAGTACTTC.

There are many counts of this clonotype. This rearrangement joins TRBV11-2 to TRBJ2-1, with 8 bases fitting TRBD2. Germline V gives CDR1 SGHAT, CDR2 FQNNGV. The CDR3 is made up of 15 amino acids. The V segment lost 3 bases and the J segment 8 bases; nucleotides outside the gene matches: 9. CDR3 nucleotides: TGTGCCAGCAGCTTGAGTCGGGGACTAGGTTATGAGCAGTTCTTC. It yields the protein CASSLSRGLGYEQFF.

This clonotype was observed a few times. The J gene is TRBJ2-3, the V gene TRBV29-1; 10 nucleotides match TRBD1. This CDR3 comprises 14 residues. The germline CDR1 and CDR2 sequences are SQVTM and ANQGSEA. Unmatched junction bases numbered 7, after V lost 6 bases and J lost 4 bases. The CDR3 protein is CSVTGGARADTQYF. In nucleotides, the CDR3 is TGCAGCGTGACAGGGGGCGCCCGGGCAGATACGCAGTATTTT.

For the CDR3, the DNA is TGCAGCGTTGAAGTTGGGCAGAACACTGAAGCTTTCTTT. Translating it yields CSVEVGQNTEAFF. The chain combines TRBV29-1 with TRBJ1-1, with D unresolved. CDR1 is SQVTM, CDR2 ANQGSEA, per germline. The germline V and J ends were trimmed by 1 base and 1 base, with 7 bases remaining between them. This CDR3 is 13 amino acids long. Drawing the rest from reference TRBV29-1 and TRBJ1-1, the complete variable domain is SAVISQKPSRDICQRGTSLTIQCQVDSQVTMMFWYRQQPGQSLTLIATANQGSEATYESGFVIDKFPISRPNLTFSTLTVSNMSPEDSSIYLCSVEVGQNTEAFFGQGTRLTVV.

The CDR3 is CASSAHDGNNQPQHF. As DNA, the CDR3 is TGTGCCAGCAGTGCCCACGACGGGAACAATCAGCCCCAGCATTTT. This chain links TRBV28 with TRBJ1-5; D call uncertain. Trimming took 5 bases from V and 3 from J, leaving 14 bases between them. Germline V gene sequence: CDR1 MDHEN, CDR2 SYDVKM. This CDR3 region has 15 residues.

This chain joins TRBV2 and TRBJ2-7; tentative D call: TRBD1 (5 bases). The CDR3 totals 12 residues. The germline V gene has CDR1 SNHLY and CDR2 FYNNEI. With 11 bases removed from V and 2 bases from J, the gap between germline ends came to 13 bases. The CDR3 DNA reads TGTGCCGGTAGACAGTTCCCCTACGAGCAGTACTTC. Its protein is CAGRQFPYEQYF.

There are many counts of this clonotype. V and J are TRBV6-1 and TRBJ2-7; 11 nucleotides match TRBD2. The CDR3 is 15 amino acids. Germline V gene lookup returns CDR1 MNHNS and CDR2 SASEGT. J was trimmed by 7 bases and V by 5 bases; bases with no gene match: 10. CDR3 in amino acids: CASSPLAGGPGEQYF. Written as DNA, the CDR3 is TGTGCCAGCAGTCCGTTAGCGGGAGGGCCGGGGGAGCAGTACTTC.

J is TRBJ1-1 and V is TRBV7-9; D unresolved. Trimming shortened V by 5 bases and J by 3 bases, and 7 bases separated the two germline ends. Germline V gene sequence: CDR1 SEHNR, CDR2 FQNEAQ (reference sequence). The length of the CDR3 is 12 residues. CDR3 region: CASSRVDTEAFF. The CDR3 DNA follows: TGTGCCAGCAGCCGGGTAGACACTGAAGCTTTCTTT.

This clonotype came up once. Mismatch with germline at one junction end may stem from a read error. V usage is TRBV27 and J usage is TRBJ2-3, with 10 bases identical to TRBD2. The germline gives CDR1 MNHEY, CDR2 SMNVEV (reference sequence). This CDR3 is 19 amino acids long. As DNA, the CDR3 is TGCGCCAGCAGTGAGTCCCCACAGGCGAGCGGGGGGGATGCAGATACGCAGTATTTT. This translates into CASSESPQASGGDADTQYF.

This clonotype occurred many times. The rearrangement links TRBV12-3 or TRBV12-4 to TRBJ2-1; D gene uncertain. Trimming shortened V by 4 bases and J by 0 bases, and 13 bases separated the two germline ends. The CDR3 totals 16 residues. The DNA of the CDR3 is TGTGCCAGCAGTTCCAATCCCAGGAGCTCCTACAATGAGCAGTTCTTC. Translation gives CASSSNPRSSYNEQFF.

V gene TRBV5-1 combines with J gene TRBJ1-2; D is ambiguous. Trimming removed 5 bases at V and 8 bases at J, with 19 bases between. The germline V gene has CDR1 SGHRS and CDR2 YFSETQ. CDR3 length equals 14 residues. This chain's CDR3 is CASSTRLVEEGYTF. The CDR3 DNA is TGCGCCAGCAGTACTCGGTTGGTAGAGGAGGGCTACACCTTC.

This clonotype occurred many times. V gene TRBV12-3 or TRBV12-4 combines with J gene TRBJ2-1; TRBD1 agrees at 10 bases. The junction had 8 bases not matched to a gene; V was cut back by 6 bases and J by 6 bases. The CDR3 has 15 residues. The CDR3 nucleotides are TGTGCCAGCAGGCCCGGGACAGGGGAGAGCAATGAGCAGTTCTTC. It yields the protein CASRPGTGESNEQFF.

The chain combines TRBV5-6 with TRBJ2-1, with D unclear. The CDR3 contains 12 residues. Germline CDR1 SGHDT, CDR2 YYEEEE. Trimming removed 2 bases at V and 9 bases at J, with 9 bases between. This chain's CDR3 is CASSFGQFEQFF. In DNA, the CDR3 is TGTGCCAGCAGCTTTGGGCAGTTTGAGCAGTTCTTC.

CDR3 nucleotide sequence: TGTGCCATCAGTGAGTCGACGGGCTACAATGAGCAGTTCTTC. This translates into CAISESTGYNEQFF. V is TRBV10-3 and J is TRBJ2-1; D call uncertain. V was trimmed by 0 bases and J by 3 bases, leaving 6 bases between them. Per the germline V gene, CDR1 is ENHRY and CDR2 is SYGVKD. The CDR3 has 14 amino acids.

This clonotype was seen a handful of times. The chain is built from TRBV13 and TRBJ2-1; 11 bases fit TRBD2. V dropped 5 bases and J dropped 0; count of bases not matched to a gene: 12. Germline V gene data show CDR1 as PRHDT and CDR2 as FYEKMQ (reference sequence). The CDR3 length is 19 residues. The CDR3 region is CASSLTPGTSGFSYNEQFF. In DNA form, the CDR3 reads TGTGCCAGCAGCCTCACTCCCGGGACTAGCGGTTTCTCCTACAATGAGCAGTTCTTC.

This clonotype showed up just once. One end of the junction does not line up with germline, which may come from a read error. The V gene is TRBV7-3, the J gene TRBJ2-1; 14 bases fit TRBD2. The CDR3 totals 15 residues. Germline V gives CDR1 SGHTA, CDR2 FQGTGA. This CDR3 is CASSTGLAGVREQFF. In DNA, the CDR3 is TGCGCCAGCAGCACGGGACTAGCGGGAGTCCGCGAGCAGTTCTTC.

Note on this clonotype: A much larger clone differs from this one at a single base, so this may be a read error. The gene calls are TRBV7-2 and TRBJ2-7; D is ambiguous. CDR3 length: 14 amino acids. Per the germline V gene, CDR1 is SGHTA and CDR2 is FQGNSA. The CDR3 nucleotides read TGTGCCAGCGGCTTAGGCCAGCGCTACTACGAGCAGTACTTC. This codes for CASGLGQRYYEQYF.

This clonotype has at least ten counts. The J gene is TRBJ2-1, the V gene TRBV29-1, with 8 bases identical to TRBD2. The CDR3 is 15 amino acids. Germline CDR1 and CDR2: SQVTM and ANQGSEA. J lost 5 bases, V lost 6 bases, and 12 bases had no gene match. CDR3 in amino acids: CSVALRGADHNEQFF. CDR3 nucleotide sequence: TGCAGCGTAGCCCTGCGGGGGGCCGACCACAATGAGCAGTTCTTC.

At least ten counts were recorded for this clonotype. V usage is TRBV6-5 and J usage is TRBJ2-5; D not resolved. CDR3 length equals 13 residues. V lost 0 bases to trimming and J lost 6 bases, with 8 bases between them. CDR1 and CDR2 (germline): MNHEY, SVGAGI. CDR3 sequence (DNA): TGTGCCAGCAGTTACTCGAATCTCAAGACCCAGTACTTC. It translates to CASSYSNLKTQYF.

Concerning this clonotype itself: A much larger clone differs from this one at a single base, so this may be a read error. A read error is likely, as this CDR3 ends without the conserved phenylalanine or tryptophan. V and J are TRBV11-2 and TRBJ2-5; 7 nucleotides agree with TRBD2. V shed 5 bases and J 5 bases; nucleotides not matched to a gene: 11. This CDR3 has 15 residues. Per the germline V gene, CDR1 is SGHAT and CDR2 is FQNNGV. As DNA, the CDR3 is TGTGCCAGCAGCCGGAATGTCGGGGGAGGGGAGACCCAGTACCTC. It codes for CASSRNVGGGETQYL.

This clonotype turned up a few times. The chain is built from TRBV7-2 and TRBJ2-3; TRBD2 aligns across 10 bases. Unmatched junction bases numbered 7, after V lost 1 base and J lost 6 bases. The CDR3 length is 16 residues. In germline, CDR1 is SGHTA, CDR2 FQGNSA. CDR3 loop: CASSLVASGSSDTQYF. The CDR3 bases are TGTGCCAGCAGCTTAGTGGCTAGCGGGAGTTCGGATACGCAGTATTTT.

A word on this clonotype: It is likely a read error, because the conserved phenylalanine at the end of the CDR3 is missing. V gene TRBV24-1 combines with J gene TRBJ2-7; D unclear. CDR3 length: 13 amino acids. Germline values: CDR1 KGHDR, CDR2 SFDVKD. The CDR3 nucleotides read TGTGCAACCAGTGATGGGGTTAGCTACGAGCAGTACCTC. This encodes CATSDGVSYEQYL.